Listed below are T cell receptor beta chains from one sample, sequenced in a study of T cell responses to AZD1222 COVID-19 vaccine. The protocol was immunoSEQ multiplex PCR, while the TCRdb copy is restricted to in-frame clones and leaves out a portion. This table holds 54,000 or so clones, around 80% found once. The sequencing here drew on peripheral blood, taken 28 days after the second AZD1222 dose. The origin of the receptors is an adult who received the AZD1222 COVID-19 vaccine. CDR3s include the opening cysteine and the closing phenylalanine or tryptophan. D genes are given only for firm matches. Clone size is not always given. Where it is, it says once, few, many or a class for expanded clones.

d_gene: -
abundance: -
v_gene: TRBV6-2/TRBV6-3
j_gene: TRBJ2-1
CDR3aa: CASSYSRQPYNEQFF
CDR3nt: TGTGCCAGCAGTTACTCGCGACAGCCTTACAATGAGCAGTTCTTC

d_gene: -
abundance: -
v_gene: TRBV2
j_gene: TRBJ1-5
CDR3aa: CASSELEYNQPQHF
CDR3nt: TGTGCCAGCAGTGAATTAGAGTACAATCAGCCCCAGCATTTT

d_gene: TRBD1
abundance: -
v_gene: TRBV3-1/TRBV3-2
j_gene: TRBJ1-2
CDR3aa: CASSPTTGREGYTF
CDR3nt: TGTGCCAGCAGCCCCACGACAGGGAGGGAGGGCTACACCTTC

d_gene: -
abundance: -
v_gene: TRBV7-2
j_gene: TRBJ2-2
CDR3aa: CASSRFNTGELFF
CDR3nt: TGTGCCAGCAGCCGATTTAACACCGGGGAGCTGTTTTTT

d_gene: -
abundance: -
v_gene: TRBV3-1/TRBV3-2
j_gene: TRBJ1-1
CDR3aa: CASSRPLTRGATEAFF
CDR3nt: TGTGCCAGCAGCCGCCCTCTAACCCGGGGAGCCACTGAAGCTTTCTTT

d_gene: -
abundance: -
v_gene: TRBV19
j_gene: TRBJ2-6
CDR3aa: CASSIRGSGANVLTF
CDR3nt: TGTGCCAGTAGTATTCGGGGTTCTGGGGCCAACGTCCTGACTTTC

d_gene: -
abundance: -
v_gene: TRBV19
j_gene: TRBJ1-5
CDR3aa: CASSILVARNQPQHF
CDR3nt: TGTGCCAGTAGTATTTTAGTGGCCAGAAATCAGCCCCAGCATTTT

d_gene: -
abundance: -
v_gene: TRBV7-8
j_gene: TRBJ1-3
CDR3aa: CASSLGWGDGNTIYF
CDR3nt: TGTGCCAGCAGCTTGGGGTGGGGGGACGGAAACACCATATATTTT

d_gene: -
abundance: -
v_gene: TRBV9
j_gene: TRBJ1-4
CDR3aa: CASSSPQGHTTNEKLFF
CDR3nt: TGTGCCAGCAGCTCCCCTCAGGGACACACAACTAATGAAAAACTGTTTTTT

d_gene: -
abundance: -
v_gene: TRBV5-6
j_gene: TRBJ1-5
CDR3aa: CASSLNGGPNQPQHF
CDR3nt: TGTGCCAGCAGCTTGAATGGGGGTCCCAATCAGCCCCAGCATTTT

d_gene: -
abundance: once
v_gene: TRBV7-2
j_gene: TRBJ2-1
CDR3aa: CASRIEGGEDEQFF
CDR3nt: TGTGCCAGCAGAATCGAGGGGGGGGAAGATGAGCAGTTCTTC

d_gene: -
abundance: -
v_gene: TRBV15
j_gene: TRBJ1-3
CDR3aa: CATSRDLTGKGNTIYF
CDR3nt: TGTGCCACCAGCAGAGATTTAACAGGGAAAGGAAACACCATATATTTT

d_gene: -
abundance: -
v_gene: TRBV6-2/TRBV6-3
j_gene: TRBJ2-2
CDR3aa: CASSYGSGVGHGELFF
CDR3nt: TGTGCCAGCAGTTACGGGTCGGGAGTGGGTCACGGGGAGCTGTTTTTT

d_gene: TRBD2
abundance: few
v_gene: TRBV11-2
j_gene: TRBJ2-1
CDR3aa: CASSPAGVNNEQFF
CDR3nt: TGTGCCAGCAGCCCCGCGGGGGTCAACAATGAGCAGTTCTTC

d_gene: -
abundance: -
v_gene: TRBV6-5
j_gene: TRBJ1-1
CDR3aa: CASSTNPGFEAFF
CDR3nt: TGTGCCAGCAGTACAAACCCAGGGTTTGAAGCTTTCTTT

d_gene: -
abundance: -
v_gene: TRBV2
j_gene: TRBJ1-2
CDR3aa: CASSEQGTYGYTF
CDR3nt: TGTGCCAGCAGTGAACAGGGAACCTATGGCTACACCTTC

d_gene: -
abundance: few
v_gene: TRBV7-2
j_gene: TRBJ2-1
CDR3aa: CASSPRVTDNEQFF
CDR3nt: TGTGCCAGCAGCCCGCGGGTAACCGACAATGAGCAGTTCTTC

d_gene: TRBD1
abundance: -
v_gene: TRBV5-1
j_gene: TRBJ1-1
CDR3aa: CASSLIPGGGEAFF
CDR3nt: TGCGCCAGCAGCTTGATCCCAGGGGGAGGTGAAGCTTTCTTT

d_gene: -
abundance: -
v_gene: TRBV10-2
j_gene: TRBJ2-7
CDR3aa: CASSVATRTYEQYF
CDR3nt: TGCGCCAGCAGTGTTGCGACTAGGACATACGAGCAGTACTTC

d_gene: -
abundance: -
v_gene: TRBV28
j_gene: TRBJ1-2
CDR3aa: CASSSPHYGYTF
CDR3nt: TGTGCCAGCAGTTCACCTCACTATGGCTACACCTTC

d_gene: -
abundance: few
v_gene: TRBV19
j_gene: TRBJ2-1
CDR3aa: CASSRPNNEQFF
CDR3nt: TGTGCCAGTAGTCGCCCCAACAATGAGCAGTTCTTC

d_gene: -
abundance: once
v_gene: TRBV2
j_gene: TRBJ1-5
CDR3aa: CASSDAPSQNQPQHF
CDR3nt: TGTGCCAGCAGTGATGCGCCGTCCCAAAATCAGCCCCAGCATTTT

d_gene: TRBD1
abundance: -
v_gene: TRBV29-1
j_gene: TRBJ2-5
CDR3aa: CSVVEGAKSETQYF
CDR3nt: TGCAGCGTTGTCGAGGGGGCGAAGAGTGAGACCCAGTACTTC

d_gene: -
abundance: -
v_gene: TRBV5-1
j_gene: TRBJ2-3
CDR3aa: CASSPRADTQYF
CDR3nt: TGCGCCAGCAGCCCACGGGCAGATACGCAGTATTTT